The rows below give T cell receptor beta chains drawn from one sample of a study of T cell clones after liver transplantation. The method was immunoSEQ multiplex PCR; TCRdb's version includes in-frame clones alone and lacks a portion of them. The repertoire has over 45,000 clones, approximately 71% of them found once; the top ten carry about 10%. The input for sequencing was CD4+ T cells from blood, taken 54 months after liver transplant. All receptors derive from a human patient who received a liver transplant. Some of these T cells may belong to the graft donor. The CDR3 runs from the conserved cysteine through the conserved F or W. The D gene is left open where the match is weak. The listing skips clone size in some rows; elsewhere it reads once, few, many or a size class.

J	V	size	D	DNA	CDR3
TRBJ2-7	TRBV15	.	.	TGTGCCACCAGCAGAGTAGGGAGAGGACTAAAAGGGAATGAGCAGTACTTC	CATSRVGRGLKGNEQYF
TRBJ1-3	TRBV6-6	.	.	TGTGCCAGCACTTGGGGGGGGTTTTATGACACCATATATTTT	CASTWGGFYDTIYF
TRBJ2-7	TRBV20-1	few	.	TGCAGTGCTAGACTATCTTACGAGCAGTACTTC	CSARLSYEQYF
TRBJ1-6	TRBV10-3	.	.	TGTGCCATCAGTGGGGACACATACCATTCACCCCTCCACTTT	CAISGDTYHSPLHF
TRBJ2-3	TRBV6-5	once	.	TGTGCCAGCAGTTACTCGAGGAATTTGTACGCAGATACGCAGTATTTT	CASSYSRNLYADTQYF
TRBJ1-5	TRBV6-5	.	.	TGTGCCAGCAGGAGCCATGATAGCAATCAGCCCCAGCATTTT	CASRSHDSNQPQHF
TRBJ2-7	TRBV29-1	.	TRBD1	TGCAGCGCCGGGACAGCCTACGAGCAGTACTTC	CSAGTAYEQYF
TRBJ1-2	TRBV6-5	.	.	TGTGCCAGCAGCGCAAAGGTCCCATATGGCTACACCTTC	CASSAKVPYGYTF
TRBJ2-1	TRBV5-6	.	.	TGTGCCAGCAGCCCGATACAGGGTAATGAGCAGTTCTTC	CASSPIQGNEQFF
TRBJ2-3	TRBV7-9	.	TRBD2	TGTGCCAGCAGCAAAGGGGGTAGCGGGGGTACAGATACGCAGTATTTT	CASSKGGSGGTDTQYF
TRBJ2-3	TRBV11-2	.	TRBD1	TGTGCCAGCAGCTTCGGACAGGGCCGACCCGCAGATACGCAGTATTTT	CASSFGQGRPADTQYF
TRBJ2-7	TRBV7-8	.	.	TGTGCCAGCAGCTTTAGACAGACTGAGCAGTACTTC	CASSFRQTEQYF
TRBJ2-1	TRBV7-5	.	.	TGTGCCAGAAGCTTCTCGGGGGGGGTCGATGAGCAGTTCTTC	CARSFSGGVDEQFF
TRBJ2-5	TRBV20-1	.	.	TGCAGTGCGATTATTCAAGAGACCCAGTACTTC	CSAIIQETQYF
TRBJ1-2	TRBV30	.	.	TGTGCCTGGAGTCGGGGCAGACTAGCTAACTATGGCTACACCTTC	CAWSRGRLANYGYTF
TRBJ1-1	TRBV6-5	.	.	TGTGCCAGCAGTTACTCGGGCGGTTACACTGAAGCTTTCTTT	CASSYSGGYTEAFF
TRBJ2-6	TRBV29-1	.	.	TGCAGCGTTTACAGCTCTGGGGCCAACGTCCTGACTTTC	CSVYSSGANVLTF
TRBJ1-1	TRBV29-1	few	.	TGCAGCGTTGAAATTCAGGAGGACACTGAAGCTTTCTTT	CSVEIQEDTEAFF